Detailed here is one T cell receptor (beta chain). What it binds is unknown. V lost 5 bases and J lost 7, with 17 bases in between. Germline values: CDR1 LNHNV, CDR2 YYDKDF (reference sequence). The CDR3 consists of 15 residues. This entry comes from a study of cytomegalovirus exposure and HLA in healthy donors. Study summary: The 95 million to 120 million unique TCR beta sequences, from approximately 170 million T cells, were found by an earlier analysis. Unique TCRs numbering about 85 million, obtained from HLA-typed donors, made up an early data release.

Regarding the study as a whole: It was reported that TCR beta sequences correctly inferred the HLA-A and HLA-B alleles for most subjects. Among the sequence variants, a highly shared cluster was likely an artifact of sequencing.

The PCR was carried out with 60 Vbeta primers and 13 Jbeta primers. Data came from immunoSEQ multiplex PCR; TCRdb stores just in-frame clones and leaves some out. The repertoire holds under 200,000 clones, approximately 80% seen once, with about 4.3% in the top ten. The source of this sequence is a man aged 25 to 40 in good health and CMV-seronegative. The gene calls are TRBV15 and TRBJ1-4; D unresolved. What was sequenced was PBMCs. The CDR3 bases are TGTGCCACCAGCGGCCGACTCCTGGCGGGTGAAAAACTGTTTTTT. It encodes CATSGRLLAGEKLFF.